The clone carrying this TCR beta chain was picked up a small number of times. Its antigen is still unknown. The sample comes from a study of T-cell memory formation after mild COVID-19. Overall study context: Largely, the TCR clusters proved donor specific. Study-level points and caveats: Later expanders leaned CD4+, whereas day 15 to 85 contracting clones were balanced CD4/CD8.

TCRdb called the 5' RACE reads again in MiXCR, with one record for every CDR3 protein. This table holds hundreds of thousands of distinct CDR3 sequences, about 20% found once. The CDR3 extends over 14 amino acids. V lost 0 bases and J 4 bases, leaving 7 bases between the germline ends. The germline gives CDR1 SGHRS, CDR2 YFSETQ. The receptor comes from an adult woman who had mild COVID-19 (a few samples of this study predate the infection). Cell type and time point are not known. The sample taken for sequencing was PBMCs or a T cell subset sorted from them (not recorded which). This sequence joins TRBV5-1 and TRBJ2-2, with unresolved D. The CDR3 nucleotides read TGCGCCAGCAGCTTGGAGGGCGGCACCGGGGAGCTGTTTTTT. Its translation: CASSLEGGTGELFF.